These T cell receptor beta chains were read from a single sample in a study of radiotherapy plus CTLA-4 blockade in lung cancer. Generated by immunoSEQ multiplex PCR, the TCRdb table keeps only in-frame clones and is missing some. This repertoire shows around 130,000 clones, around 90% found once; its top ten account for approximately 7%. This material consisted of peripheral blood, taken from a patient treated with radiotherapy plus ipilimumab. These receptors were obtained from a human donor with non-small cell lung cancer that progressed on radiotherapy plus ipilimumab. Each CDR3 is given with its conserved first and last residue. Each record gives: D gene, clone size, V gene, J gene, CDR3 protein, CDR3 DNA. D genes are given only for firm matches. Clone size, where shown, is once, few, many, or a class for clones that have expanded.

d_gene: TRBD1
abundance: -
v_gene: TRBV5-1
j_gene: TRBJ2-7
CDR3aa: CASSPGTGGFYEQYF
CDR3nt: TGCGCCAGCAGCCCGGGGACAGGGGGCTTCTACGAGCAGTACTTC

d_gene: TRBD2
abundance: -
v_gene: TRBV18
j_gene: TRBJ2-1
CDR3aa: CASSPLSGGRYNEQFF
CDR3nt: TGTGCCAGCTCACCCCTTAGCGGGGGTCGTTACAATGAGCAGTTCTTC

d_gene: TRBD2
abundance: once
v_gene: TRBV2
j_gene: TRBJ2-3
CDR3aa: CASIATSGPTDTQYF
CDR3nt: TGTGCCAGCATAGCGACTAGCGGGCCCACAGATACGCAGTATTTT

d_gene: -
abundance: -
v_gene: TRBV5-6
j_gene: TRBJ2-1
CDR3aa: CASSNRMNEQFF
CDR3nt: TGTGCCAGCAGCAACAGGATGAATGAGCAGTTCTTC

d_gene: -
abundance: -
v_gene: TRBV5-6
j_gene: TRBJ2-7
CDR3aa: CASSLSGEISYEQYF
CDR3nt: TGTGCCAGCAGCCTGTCCGGCGAGATCTCCTACGAGCAGTACTTC

d_gene: TRBD1
abundance: -
v_gene: TRBV27
j_gene: TRBJ2-7
CDR3aa: CASRGTGETYEQYF
CDR3nt: TGTGCCAGCAGAGGGACAGGGGAAACCTACGAGCAGTACTTC

d_gene: TRBD1
abundance: -
v_gene: TRBV25-1
j_gene: TRBJ2-7
CDR3aa: CASSGRDRDHEQYF
CDR3nt: TGTGCCAGCAGTGGCCGGGACAGGGACCACGAGCAGTACTTC

d_gene: TRBD1
abundance: -
v_gene: TRBV7-9
j_gene: TRBJ1-5
CDR3aa: CASSPQGAVQPQHF
CDR3nt: TGTGCCAGCAGCCCACAGGGGGCTGTTCAGCCCCAGCATTTT

d_gene: -
abundance: -
v_gene: TRBV29-1
j_gene: TRBJ2-1
CDR3aa: CSVDAELRGARSNEQFF
CDR3nt: TGCAGCGTTGATGCCGAACTCCGCGGGGCGCGGTCTAATGAGCAGTTCTTC

d_gene: TRBD1
abundance: -
v_gene: TRBV6-1
j_gene: TRBJ2-3
CDR3aa: CASRNRQGFTDTQYF
CDR3nt: TGTGCCAGCAGGAACAGACAGGGTTTCACAGATACGCAGTATTTT

d_gene: -
abundance: -
v_gene: TRBV15
j_gene: TRBJ1-4
CDR3aa: CATSGRDEKLFF
CDR3nt: TGTGCCACCAGCGGGCGGGACGAAAAACTGTTTTTT

d_gene: TRBD1
abundance: -
v_gene: TRBV5-5
j_gene: TRBJ1-2
CDR3aa: CASSGTGYNYGYTF
CDR3nt: TGTGCCAGCAGCGGGACAGGATATAACTATGGCTACACCTTC

d_gene: TRBD1
abundance: -
v_gene: TRBV6-5
j_gene: TRBJ2-3
CDR3aa: CASSNRGDTQYF
CDR3nt: TGTGCCAGCAGCAACAGGGGGGATACGCAGTATTTT

d_gene: -
abundance: few
v_gene: TRBV19
j_gene: TRBJ1-2
CDR3aa: CASKFVGLRNGYTF
CDR3nt: TGTGCCAGTAAGTTTGTGGGGTTGCGGAATGGCTACACCTTC

d_gene: -
abundance: -
v_gene: TRBV4-2
j_gene: TRBJ1-2
CDR3aa: CASSQDTANYGYTF
CDR3nt: TGTGCCAGCAGCCAAGATACAGCTAACTATGGCTACACCTTC

d_gene: TRBD2
abundance: -
v_gene: TRBV14
j_gene: TRBJ2-1
CDR3aa: CASSQEKWRLAGGPGNEQFF
CDR3nt: TGTGCCAGCAGCCAAGAAAAATGGAGACTAGCGGGAGGGCCTGGCAATGAGCAGTTCTTC

d_gene: TRBD2
abundance: once
v_gene: TRBV29-1
j_gene: TRBJ2-3
CDR3aa: CSGLPPSGTGYTQYF
CDR3nt: TGCAGCGGCCTCCCTCCTAGCGGGACGGGATATACGCAGTATTTT

d_gene: -
abundance: -
v_gene: TRBV18
j_gene: TRBJ1-1
CDR3aa: CASSPGTKNTEAFF
CDR3nt: TGTGCCAGCTCACCTGGGACGAAGAACACTGAAGCTTTCTTT

d_gene: -
abundance: -
v_gene: TRBV27
j_gene: TRBJ2-7
CDR3aa: CASSRLEPTGEQYF
CDR3nt: TGTGCCAGCAGCCGCCTCGAACCTACCGGCGAGCAGTACTTC

d_gene: TRBD2
abundance: -
v_gene: TRBV7-3
j_gene: TRBJ2-3
CDR3aa: CASSSGREGKDTQYF
CDR3nt: TGTGCCAGCAGTTCAGGACGGGAGGGGAAAGATACGCAGTATTTT

d_gene: -
abundance: -
v_gene: TRBV7-9
j_gene: TRBJ1-1
CDR3aa: CASSLAPSGRNTEAFF
CDR3nt: TGTGCCAGCAGCTTAGCGCCGAGCGGGCGGAACACTGAAGCTTTCTTT

d_gene: TRBD1
abundance: -
v_gene: TRBV5-1
j_gene: TRBJ1-2
CDR3aa: CASRFDRDNGYTF
CDR3nt: TGCGCCAGCAGGTTCGACAGGGACAATGGCTACACCTTC

d_gene: -
abundance: -
v_gene: TRBV6-5
j_gene: TRBJ1-1
CDR3aa: CASTPLREWNTEAFF
CDR3nt: TGTGCCAGCACCCCCCTAAGGGAGTGGAACACTGAAGCTTTCTTT

d_gene: -
abundance: -
v_gene: TRBV2
j_gene: TRBJ2-4
CDR3aa: CASSEGPLQYF
CDR3nt: TGTGCCAGCAGTGAAGGCCCCCTTCAGTACTTC

d_gene: TRBD1
abundance: -
v_gene: TRBV5-1
j_gene: TRBJ2-5
CDR3aa: CASSRGQGEVQETQYF
CDR3nt: TGCGCCAGCAGCCGCGGACAGGGCGAGGTCCAAGAGACCCAGTACTTC

d_gene: -
abundance: -
v_gene: TRBV5-1
j_gene: TRBJ2-1
CDR3aa: CASSLAMSSYNEQFF
CDR3nt: TGCGCCAGCAGCTTGGCTATGAGCTCCTACAATGAGCAGTTCTTC

d_gene: TRBD2
abundance: -
v_gene: TRBV29-1
j_gene: TRBJ2-5
CDR3aa: CSVEVGTSGFQETQYF
CDR3nt: TGCAGCGTTGAAGTAGGTACTAGCGGGTTCCAAGAGACCCAGTACTTC

d_gene: TRBD2
abundance: -
v_gene: TRBV2
j_gene: TRBJ2-1
CDR3aa: CASSLRLAGWGNEQFF
CDR3nt: TGTGCCAGCAGTCTACGACTAGCGGGTTGGGGGAATGAGCAGTTCTTC